These T cell receptor beta chains were read from a single sample in a study of T cell responses to AZD1222 COVID-19 vaccine. TCRdb's copy holds only in-frame clones and misses some; the assay was immunoSEQ multiplex PCR. This table holds about 130,000 clones, 87% found once. This material consisted of peripheral blood, taken on day 0 of AZD1222 vaccination. Receptor source: an adult in good health. Each CDR3 is given without its conserved first and last residue. The order of the fields is J gene, CDR3 length, V gene, CDR3 protein.

>TRBJ1-6|17|TRBV4-2
ASSQERDIWEINNSPLH
>TRBJ2-7|10|TRBV7-9
ASSITGAEQY
>TRBJ1-1|12|TRBV18
ASSPGPRYTEAF
>TRBJ1-3|14|TRBV11-2
ASSHEGHPSGNTIY
>TRBJ1-3|13|TRBV2
ASSSDRASGNTIY
>TRBJ1-2|14|TRBV5-1
ASSPPTTVINYGYT
>TRBJ1-6|14|TRBV6-1
ASSGTAFSYNSPLH
>TRBJ1-5|12|TRBV30
AWSATGGNQPQH
>TRBJ2-7|13|TRBV6-6
ASRTNGQITYEQY
>TRBJ2-7|8|TRBV2
ASSGYEQY
>TRBJ2-7|10|TRBV3-1/TRBV3-2
ASSQGSYEQY
>TRBJ2-7|9|TRBV5-8
ASKDLYEQY
>TRBJ1-2|9|TRBV12-3/TRBV12-4
ASSSHPTYT
>TRBJ1-1|15|TRBV27
ASSFSSRMEGNTEAF
>TRBJ1-6|13|TRBV7-3
ASSPGQGVGSPLH